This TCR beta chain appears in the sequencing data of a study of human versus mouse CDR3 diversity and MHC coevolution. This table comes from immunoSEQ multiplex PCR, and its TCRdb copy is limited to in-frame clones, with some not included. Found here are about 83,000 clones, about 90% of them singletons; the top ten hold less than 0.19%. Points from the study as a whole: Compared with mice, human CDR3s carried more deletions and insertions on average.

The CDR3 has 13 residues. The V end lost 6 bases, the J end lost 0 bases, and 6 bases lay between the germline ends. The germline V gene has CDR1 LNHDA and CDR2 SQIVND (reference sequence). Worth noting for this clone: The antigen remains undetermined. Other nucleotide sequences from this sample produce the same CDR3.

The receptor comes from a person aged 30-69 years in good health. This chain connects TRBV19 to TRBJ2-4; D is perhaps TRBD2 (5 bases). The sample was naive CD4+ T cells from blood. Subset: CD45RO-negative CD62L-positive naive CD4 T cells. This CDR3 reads CASSGEAKNIQYF. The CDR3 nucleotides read TGTGCCAGTAGCGGGGAAGCCAAAAACATTCAGTACTTC.